Reported below is one T cell receptor beta chain. Which antigen it targets is not known. The record has no base qualities; no much larger clone is one base away. V is clipped by 3 bases and J by 5 bases, and the sequence between their germline boundaries is 10 bases long. Including the terminal cysteine and phenylalanine, the CDR3 comprises 13 residues. Solely the CDR3 DNA is kept, with 39 bases framed from the first base. Reading the germline V gene gives CDR1 MNHNS and CDR2 SASEGT. The data originate from a study of T cell responses to AZD1222 COVID-19 vaccine (dated by TCRdb to the early 2020s). With regard to the full study: TCR sequencing covered fewer than 250 trial participants: 200 to 210 given two doses of AZD1222 and 26 given two doses of MenACWY control vaccine. Trial participants were enrolled into age subgroups of 18-55, 56-69 and 70-plus years, which contained 148, 28 and 57 TCR-sequenced participants, respectively.

The CDR3 regions of human TCRbeta chains were subjected to immunosequencing. From the authors' description of their analysis: TCRs in the repertoires were matched against a reference library of SARS-CoV-2-specific TCRs that had been generated with the MIRA antigen-specificity platform. Breadth meant the fraction of unique TCRs that were SARS-CoV-2-associated, whereas depth meant the fraction of total T cells that were SARS-CoV-2-associated. Using the MIRA data, each spike-specific TCR was assigned both to the spike region to which the TCR was reactive and to a CD4 or CD8 class. Log10-transformed breadth and depth values were compared by one-way ANOVA with Sidak's multiple comparisons tests. TCRdb re-hosts the immuneACCESS table, in-frame sequences only. Its copies lack some clones; in the studies checked, an unresolved V gene accounts for under half of them, and the cause for the rest is not known. That table gives V, J and clone size, and the DNA gave D and trimming. In all, the sample holds more than 60,000 clones, and around 87% of those were seen once. Roughly 18% of the sample lies in the top ten.

The paper's findings and limits, for the study overall: Nearly half of unique spike-specific TCRs reportedly recognized epitopes outside regions mutated in the B.1.351 and B.1.1.7 variants. Because no day 14 peak-response samples were available, repertoires were characterized only after the peak T cell response. Conclusions about previously exposed vaccinees are limited because only a handful of AZD1222 recipients were SARS-CoV-2 seropositive at baseline. Participants were mostly white British, with more females than males. The authors suggested clonal diversity may have been underestimated. The whole spike protein was spanned by vaccine-associated CD4 TCRs, and dominant responses were seen in regions 160-218 and 743-854. After two AZD1222 doses, spike-specific TCR breadth and depth were significantly higher than at day 0 and than in MenACWY recipients. In the small 56-69-year group, the increase in depth fell short of significance, most likely because of low power.

The sample's time point label is to be understood as: about 28 days (+/-7) after the second vaccine dose. AZD1222 recipients given second doses at about 4 weeks or at about 12 weeks were pooled, since spike-specific TCR depth and breadth were not found to differ between the two schedules. The vaccinee samples were drawn from two UK trials, COV001 and COV002, one of which was a single-blind randomized controlled phase 2/3 trial testing AZD1222 (ChAdOx1 nCoV-19) in healthy adults. For TCRbeta chain sequencing, PBMC samples from trial participants were taken at day 0 and at day 28 after the second dose.

This chain is built from TRBV6-1 and TRBJ1-2; a tentative D match to TRBD1 spans 6 bases. This specimen consisted of peripheral blood, obtained 28 days after the second AZD1222 dose. This TCR derives from an adult who received the AZD1222 COVID-19 vaccine. CDR3 loop: CASSDGRGYGYTF. The nucleotides are TGTGCCAGCAGTGATGGAAGGGGGTATGGCTACACCTTC.